This T cell receptor beta chain was documented in a study of T cells in Graves' hyperthyroidism and ophthalmopathy. This clonotype was counted ten times or more. Antigen unknown. Germline V CDR1 and CDR2: MDHEN, SYDVKM. This CDR3 has 15 residues. V shed 5 bases, J shed 1 base, and the junction held 6 bases outside the gene matches. TCR beta CDR3 regions were amplified from RNA transcripts. The HTBI primer set served for first-round RT-PCR of the TCR CDR3. TCRdb re-analysed the multiplex PCR reads in MiXCR, keeping a single row per CDR3 protein. The table records some 510,000 distinct CDR3 sequences, less than 25% of them present only once. Notes on the study in general: Blood samples included most of the expanded thyroid clonotypes exceeding 0.001. Before onset, by a median of approximately 5.9 months, the model predicted ophthalmopathy.

Sequencing used blood. The chain links TRBV28 to TRBJ2-7, with 9 bases that match TRBD1. This TCR came from a man between 18 and 29 years old with Graves' hyperthyroidism. The chain's CDR3 is CASSPRQGGSYEQYF. Written as DNA, the CDR3 is TGTGCCAGCAGTCCGCGACAGGGGGGATCCTACGAGCAGTACTTC.